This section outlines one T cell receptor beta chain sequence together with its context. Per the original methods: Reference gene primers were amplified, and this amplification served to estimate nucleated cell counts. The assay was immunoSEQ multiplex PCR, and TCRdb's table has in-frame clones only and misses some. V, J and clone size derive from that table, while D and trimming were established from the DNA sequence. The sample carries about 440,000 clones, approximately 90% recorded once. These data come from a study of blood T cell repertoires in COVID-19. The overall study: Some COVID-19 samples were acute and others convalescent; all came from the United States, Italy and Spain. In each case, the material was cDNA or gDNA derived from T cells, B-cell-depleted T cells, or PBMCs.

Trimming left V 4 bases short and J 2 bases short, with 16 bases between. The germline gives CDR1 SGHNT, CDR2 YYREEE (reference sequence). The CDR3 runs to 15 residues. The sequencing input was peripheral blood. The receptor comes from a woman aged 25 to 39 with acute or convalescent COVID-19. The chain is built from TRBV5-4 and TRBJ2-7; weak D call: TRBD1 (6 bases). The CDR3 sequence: CASSRNQGIAYEQYF. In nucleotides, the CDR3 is TGTGCCAGCAGCCGAAATCAGGGGATCGCCTACGAGCAGTACTTC.